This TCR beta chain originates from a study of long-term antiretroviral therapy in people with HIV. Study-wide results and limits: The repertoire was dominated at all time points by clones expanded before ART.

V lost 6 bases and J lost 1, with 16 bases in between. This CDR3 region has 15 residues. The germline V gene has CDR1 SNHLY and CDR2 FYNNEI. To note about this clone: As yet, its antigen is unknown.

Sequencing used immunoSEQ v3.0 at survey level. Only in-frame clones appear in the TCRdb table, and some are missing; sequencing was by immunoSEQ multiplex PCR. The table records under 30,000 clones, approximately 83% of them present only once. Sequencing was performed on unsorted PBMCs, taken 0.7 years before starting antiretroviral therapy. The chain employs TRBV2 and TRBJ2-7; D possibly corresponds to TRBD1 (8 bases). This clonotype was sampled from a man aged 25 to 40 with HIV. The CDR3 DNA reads TGTGCCAGCAGACCTGACAGGGGAGGGTCCTACGAGCAGTACTTC. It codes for CASRPDRGGSYEQYF.